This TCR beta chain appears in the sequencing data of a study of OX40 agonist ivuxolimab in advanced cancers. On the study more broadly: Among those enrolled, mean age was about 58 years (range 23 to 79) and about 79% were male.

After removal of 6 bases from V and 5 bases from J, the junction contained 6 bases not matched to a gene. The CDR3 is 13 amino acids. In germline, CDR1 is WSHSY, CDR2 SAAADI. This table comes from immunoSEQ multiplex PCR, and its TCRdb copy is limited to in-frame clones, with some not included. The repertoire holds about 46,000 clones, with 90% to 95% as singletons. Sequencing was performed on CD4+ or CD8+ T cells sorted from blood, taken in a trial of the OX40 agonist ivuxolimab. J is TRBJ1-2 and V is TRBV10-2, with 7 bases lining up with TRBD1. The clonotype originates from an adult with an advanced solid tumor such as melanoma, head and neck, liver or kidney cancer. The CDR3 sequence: CASRAGQTYGYTF. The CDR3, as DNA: TGCGCCAGCAGGGCGGGACAGACTTATGGCTACACCTTC.